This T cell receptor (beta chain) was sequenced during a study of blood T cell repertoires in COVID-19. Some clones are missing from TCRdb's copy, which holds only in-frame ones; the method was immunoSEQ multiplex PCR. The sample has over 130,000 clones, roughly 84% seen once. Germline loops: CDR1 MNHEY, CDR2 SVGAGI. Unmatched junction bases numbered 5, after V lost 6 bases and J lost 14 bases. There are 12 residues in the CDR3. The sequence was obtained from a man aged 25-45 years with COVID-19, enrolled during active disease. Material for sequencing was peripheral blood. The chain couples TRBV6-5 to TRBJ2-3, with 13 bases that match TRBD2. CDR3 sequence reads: CASRQTSGGTYF. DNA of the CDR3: TGTGCCAGCAGGCAGACTAGCGGGGGGACGTATTTT.